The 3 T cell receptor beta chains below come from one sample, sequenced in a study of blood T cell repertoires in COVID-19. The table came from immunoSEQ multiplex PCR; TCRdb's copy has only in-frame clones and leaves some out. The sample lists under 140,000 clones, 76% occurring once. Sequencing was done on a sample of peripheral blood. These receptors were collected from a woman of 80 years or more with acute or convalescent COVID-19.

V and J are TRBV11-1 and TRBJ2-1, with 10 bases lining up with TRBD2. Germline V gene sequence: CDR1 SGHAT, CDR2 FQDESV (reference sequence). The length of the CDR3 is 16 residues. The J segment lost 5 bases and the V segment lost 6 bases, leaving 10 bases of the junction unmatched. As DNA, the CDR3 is TGTGCCAGCAGGGACAGGCTAGCGGGGGCCGACAATGAGCAGTTCTTC. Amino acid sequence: CASRDRLAGADNEQFF.

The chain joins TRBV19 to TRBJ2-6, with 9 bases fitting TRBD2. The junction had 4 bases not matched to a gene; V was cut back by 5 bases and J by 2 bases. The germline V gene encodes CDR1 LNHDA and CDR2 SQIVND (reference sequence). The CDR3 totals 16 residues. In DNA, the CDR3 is TGTGCCAGTAGTGCCCGCGGGGGGGCTGGGGCCAACGTCCTGACTTTC. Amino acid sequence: CASSARGGAGANVLTF.

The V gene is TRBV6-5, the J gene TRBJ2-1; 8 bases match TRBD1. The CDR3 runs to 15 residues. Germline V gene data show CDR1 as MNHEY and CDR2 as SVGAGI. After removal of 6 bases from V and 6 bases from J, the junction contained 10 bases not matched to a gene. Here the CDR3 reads CASRPNGQGGNEQFF. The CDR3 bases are TGTGCCAGCAGGCCCAACGGACAGGGCGGCAATGAGCAGTTCTTC.